Reported below is one T cell receptor beta chain. What it binds is not known. Per the germline V gene, CDR1 is DFQATT and CDR2 is SNEGSKA (reference sequence). The germline V and J ends were trimmed by 6 bases and 9 bases, with 15 bases remaining between them. CDR3 size: 12 residues. The entry originates in a study of identical twins. TCRdb recomputed calls from the 5' RACE reads with MiXCR, one row per CDR3 protein. This sample carries 650,000 to 800,000 distinct CDR3 sequences, over 8.5% of them seen once, and the ten largest clones take around 0.98%. General study results and limits: It was possible that invariant MAIT and iNKT cells partly confounded the zero-insertion analyses.

In addition, the sample was reused for a study of yellow fever vaccine responses in identical twins.

This clonotype was obtained from a woman younger than 35 in good health. Sample: PBMCs. The rearrangement joins TRBV20-1 to TRBJ2-1, with a tentative D call TRBD2 (6 bases). Here the CDR3 reads CSARGAIGEQFF. The CDR3 DNA reads as TGCAGTGCCCGCGGGGCTATCGGTGAGCAGTTCTTC.